This T cell receptor beta chain emerged from a study of T cell repertoires in cytomegalovirus infection. Study details: Public TCR beta signature analysis indicated the presence of both CMV infection and matching HLA type. Study-wide findings and caveats: CMV-specific HLA-C-restricted TCR beta clonotypes dominated the ex vivo response. Accumulated public TCR beta family frequency recognized individuals carrying CMV together with the relevant HLA.

This CDR3 is built from 14 residues. The ends were cut back, 5 bases at V and 1 base at J, with 10 bases in the middle. TCRdb independently ran MiXCR on the reads; one entry per CDR3 protein. The sample carries more than 350,000 distinct CDR3 sequences, about a third recorded once. The sample holds a few counts of this clonotype. Its antigen is unidentified. The sequence was obtained from a human donor in good health (CMV status not recorded). Some clones in this sample may be carry-over from other donors' samples. The chain employs TRBV12-3 or TRBV12-4 and TRBJ2-3; the D gene is possibly TRBD2 (6 bases). The sequenced material came from PBMCs. CDR3 region: CASSTSSGTDTQYF. The CDR3 DNA is TGTGCCAGCAGTACCTCTAGCGGCACAGATACGCAGTATTTT.